A single T cell receptor beta chain is shown here with its context. This entry is derived from a study of blood T cell repertoires in COVID-19. Study information: Samples of COVID-19 (acute and convalescent) were obtained from the United States, Italy and Spain.

The Seattle patients, enrolled during active infection, were followed longitudinally. Trimming stripped 10 bases from V and 5 bases from J, with 14 bases between. The CDR3 covers 12 residues. Germline assignment: CDR1 MDHEN and CDR2 SYDVKM. Per the original data handling: Estimated nucleated cell counts came from reference gene primer amplification. The method was immunoSEQ multiplex PCR; TCRdb's version includes in-frame clones alone and lacks a portion of them. From that table come the V and J calls and clone size; the DNA was used to work out D and trimming. Of under 200,000 clones listed, just under 85% are singletons.

The source of this sequence is a woman older than 75 with COVID-19, enrolled during active disease. This sequence joins TRBV28 and TRBJ1-2; the D gene is possibly TRBD1 (6 bases). The sequenced sample was peripheral blood. CDR3 nucleotides: TGTGCCACCGGACAACAGGGTTATGGCTACACCTTC. Its translation: CATGQQGYGYTF.